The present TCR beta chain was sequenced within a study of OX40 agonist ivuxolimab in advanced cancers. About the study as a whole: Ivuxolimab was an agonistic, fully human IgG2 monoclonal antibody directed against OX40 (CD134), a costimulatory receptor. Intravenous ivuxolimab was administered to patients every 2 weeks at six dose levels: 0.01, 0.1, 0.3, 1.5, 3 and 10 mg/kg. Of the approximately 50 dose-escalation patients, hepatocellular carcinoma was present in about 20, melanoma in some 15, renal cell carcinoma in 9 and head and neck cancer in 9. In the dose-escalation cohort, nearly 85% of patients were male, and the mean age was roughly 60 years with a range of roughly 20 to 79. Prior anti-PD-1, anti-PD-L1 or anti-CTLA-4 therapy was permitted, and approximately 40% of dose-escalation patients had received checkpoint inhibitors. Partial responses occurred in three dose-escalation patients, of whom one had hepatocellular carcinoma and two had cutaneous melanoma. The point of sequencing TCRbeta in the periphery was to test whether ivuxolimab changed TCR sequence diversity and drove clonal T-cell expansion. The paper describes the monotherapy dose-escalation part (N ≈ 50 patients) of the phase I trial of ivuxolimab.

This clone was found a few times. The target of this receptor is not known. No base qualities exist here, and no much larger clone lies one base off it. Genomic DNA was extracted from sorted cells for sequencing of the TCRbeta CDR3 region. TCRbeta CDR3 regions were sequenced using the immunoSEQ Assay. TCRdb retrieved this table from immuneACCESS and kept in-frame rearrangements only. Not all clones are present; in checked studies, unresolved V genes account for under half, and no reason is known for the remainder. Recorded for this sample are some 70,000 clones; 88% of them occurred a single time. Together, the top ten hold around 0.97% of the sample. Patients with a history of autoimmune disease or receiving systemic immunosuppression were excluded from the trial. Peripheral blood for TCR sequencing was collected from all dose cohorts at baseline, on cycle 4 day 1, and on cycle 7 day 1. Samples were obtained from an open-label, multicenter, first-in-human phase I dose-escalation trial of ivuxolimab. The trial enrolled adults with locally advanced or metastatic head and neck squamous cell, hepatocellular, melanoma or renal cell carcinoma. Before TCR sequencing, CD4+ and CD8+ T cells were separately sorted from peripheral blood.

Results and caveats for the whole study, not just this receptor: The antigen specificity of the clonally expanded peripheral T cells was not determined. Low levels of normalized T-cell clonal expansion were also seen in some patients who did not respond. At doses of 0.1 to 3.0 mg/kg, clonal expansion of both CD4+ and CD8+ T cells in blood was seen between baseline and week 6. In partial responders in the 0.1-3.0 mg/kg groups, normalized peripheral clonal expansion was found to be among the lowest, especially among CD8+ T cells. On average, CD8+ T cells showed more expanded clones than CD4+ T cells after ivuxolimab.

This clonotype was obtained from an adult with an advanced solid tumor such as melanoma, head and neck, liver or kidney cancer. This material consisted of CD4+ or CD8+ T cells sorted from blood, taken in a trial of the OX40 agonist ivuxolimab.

For the CDR3, the sequence is CSARPTGSPYNEQFF. The DNA sequence is as follows: TGCAGCGCCCGACCGACAGGGAGTCCCTACAATGAGCAGTTCTTC. The sequence is built from TRBV29-1 and TRBJ2-1, and 7 bases in between align with TRBD1. The germline V gene sets CDR1 to SQVTM and CDR2 to ANQGSEA. Trimming accounts for 7 bases at V and 2 bases at J, while the number of junction bases matched to no gene is 11. The CDR3 numbers 15 residues from cysteine through phenylalanine. Just the 45-base CDR3 DNA is kept, in frame starting at base 1.